This T cell receptor (beta chain) was captured by sequencing in a study of shared clonotypes between healthy human individuals (dated by TCRdb to about 2020). With respect to the entire study: The cohort comprised a couple of women and a few men aged 18 to 49 years. The study deeply sequenced blood TCR repertoires of several healthy adults to estimate repertoire size and the extent of clonotype sharing between individuals. To increase sequencing depth and limit assay-specific biases, different laboratories used diverse techniques to prepare libraries and sequence TCR repertoires. Per donor, leukapheresis produced somewhere between about 0.94 and 9 billion PBMCs. On the study overall, not on this receptor specifically: Because the study included a small number of donors, the genetic and exposure-history diversity represented was limited. Sampling was limited to blood, and TCR repertoires in tissue likely differ from TCR repertoires in blood. Based on pairwise subsampling, the degree of clonotype sharing among donors was expected to be affected by sequencing depth.

A single count supports this clone. Its binding antigen is unknown. The missing conserved phenylalanine or tryptophan at the end of this CDR3 makes a read error likely. Healthy HIV-negative adults with no recently reported acute infections or vaccinations were included as donors. Only Caucasian adults living in Nashville, Tennessee, USA were represented among the donors. For unsorted samples, about 85 million PBMCs were counted and genomic DNA was extracted with the QIAamp DNA Blood Mini kit. Blood was collected by leukapheresis, and PBMCs were isolated by Ficoll-Histopaque density gradient centrifugation and then cryopreserved in liquid nitrogen vapor phase. The CDR3 spans 16 amino acids, including both terminal residues. The CDR3 DNA has 48 bases and is translated from base 1. The germline V gene sets CDR1 to LGHNA and CDR2 to YSLEER. Using the deep immunoSEQ assay, TCR CDR3 regions were amplified from genomic DNA by multiplex PCR. Genomic DNA extracted from each cell subset was distributed evenly over all wells of several immunoSEQ 96-well plates, and each plate served as one replicate. For unsorted PBMC, approximately 290 ng genomic DNA, equal to tens of thousands of T cell genomes, was loaded into each replicate PCR. Unsorted PBMC genomic DNA was sequenced across ten immunoSEQ deep assay plates. The purified libraries were quantified using a Qubit 3.0 fluorometer, sized with a Bioanalyzer 2100, and then quantified again using the KAPA Library Quantification kit. A separate single-read 150-cycle Illumina NextSeq 550 flow cell was used to sequence each immunoSEQ 96-well plate. Regarding the original processing steps: Because only junctional sequences without quality scores were contained in the immunoSEQ output, filtering matching that applied to full-length reads could not be performed. Sequences were annotated with PyIR, a Python wrapper for IgBLAST v1.9, using IMGT germline references to assign V/J genes and CDR3. Any read was removed if the V/J assignment was weak (E-value above 1e-6), the CDR3 was missing, or the read contained stop codons, out-of-frame junctions, or ambiguous translated residues. V3J clonotypes were defined as sequences sharing an identical inferred V gene, J gene, and CDR3 amino acid sequence. Percentage overlap between repertoires was computed as shared unique clonotypes divided by the size of the smaller repertoire. RTK rarefaction, the Chao1 estimator, and Recon v2.1 estimates of unobserved clonotypes were used to assess repertoire richness. The source is immuneACCESS, and TCRdb retained only in-frame sequences with V and J called. Part of the clones is not carried over; for the studies checked, unresolved V genes explain less than half of this, and the remainder is unexplained. V, J and clone size derive from that table, while D and trimming were established from the DNA sequence. This sample lists some 530,000 clones; about 84% were detected once. The ten largest clonotypes hold roughly 13% of the sample.

The sequencing sample was made of PBMCs. This sequence originates from a woman between 40 and 55 years old in good health. Some clones in this sample may be carry-over from other donors' samples. The V and J genes are TRBV4-3 and TRBJ2-7; TRBD2 is a possible D gene, resting on 6 matching bases. The CDR3 protein sequence reads: CDSSQGLSGLRAEQYL. The DNA sequence reads TGCGACAGCAGCCAGGGATTATCGGGACTCCGGGCCGAGCAGTACTTA.